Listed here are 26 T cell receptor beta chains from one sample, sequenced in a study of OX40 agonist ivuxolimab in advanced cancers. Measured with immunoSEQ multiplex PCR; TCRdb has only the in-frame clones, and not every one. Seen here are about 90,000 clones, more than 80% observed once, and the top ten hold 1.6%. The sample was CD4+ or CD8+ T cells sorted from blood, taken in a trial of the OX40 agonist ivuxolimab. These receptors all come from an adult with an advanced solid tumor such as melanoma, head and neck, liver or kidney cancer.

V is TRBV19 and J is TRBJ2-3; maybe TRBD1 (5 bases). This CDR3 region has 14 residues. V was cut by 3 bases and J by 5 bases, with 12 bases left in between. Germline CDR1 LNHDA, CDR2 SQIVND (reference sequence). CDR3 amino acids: CASSIRASLDTQYF. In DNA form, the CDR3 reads TGTGCCAGTAGTATCAGGGCGTCGCTAGATACGCAGTATTTT.

The CDR3, as DNA: TGTGCCAGCAGCTCCCAGGGGGCCAGCTATGGCTACACCTTC. Translation gives CASSSQGASYGYTF. The chain employs TRBV11-2 and TRBJ1-2; TRBD1 agrees at 8 bases. V shed 4 bases and J 4 bases; nucleotides not matched to a gene: 5. The CDR3 is made up of 14 amino acids. The germline V gene has CDR1 SGHAT and CDR2 FQNNGV.

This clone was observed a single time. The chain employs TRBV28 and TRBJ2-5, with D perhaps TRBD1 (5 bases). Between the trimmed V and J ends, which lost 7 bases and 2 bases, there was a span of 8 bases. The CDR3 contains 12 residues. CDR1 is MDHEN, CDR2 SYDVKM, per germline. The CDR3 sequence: CASTTAQETQYF. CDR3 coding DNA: TGTGCCAGCACGACAGCACAAGAGACCCAGTACTTC.

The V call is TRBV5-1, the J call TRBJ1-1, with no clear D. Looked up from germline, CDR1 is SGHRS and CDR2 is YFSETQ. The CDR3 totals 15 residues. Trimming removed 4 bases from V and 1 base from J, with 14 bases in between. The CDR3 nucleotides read TGCGCCAGCAGCCAGGAGGGAGGGAGGAACACTGAAGCTTTCTTT. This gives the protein CASSQEGGRNTEAFF.

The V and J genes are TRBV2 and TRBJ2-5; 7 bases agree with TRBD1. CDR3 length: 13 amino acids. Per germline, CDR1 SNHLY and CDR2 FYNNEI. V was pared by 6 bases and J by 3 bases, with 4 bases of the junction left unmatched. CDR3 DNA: TGTGCCAGCAGGGGAACAGGGGAAGAGACCCAGTACTTC. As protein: CASRGTGEETQYF.

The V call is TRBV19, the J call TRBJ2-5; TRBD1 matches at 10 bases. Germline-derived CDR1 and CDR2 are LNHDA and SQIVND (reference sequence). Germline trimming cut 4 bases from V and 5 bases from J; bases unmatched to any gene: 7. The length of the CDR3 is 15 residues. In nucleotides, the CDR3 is TGTGCCAGTAGTAGCCGGGACAGGGGATATGAGACCCAGTACTTC. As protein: CASSSRDRGYETQYF.

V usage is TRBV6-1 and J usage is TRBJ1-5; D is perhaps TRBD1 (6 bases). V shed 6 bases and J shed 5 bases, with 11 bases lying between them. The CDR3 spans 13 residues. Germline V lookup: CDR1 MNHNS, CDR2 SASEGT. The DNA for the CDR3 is TGTGCCAGCAGAGAGGACAGCGATCAGCCCCAGCATTTT. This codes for CASREDSDQPQHF.

The CDR3 protein is CASSPYNTEAFF. CDR3 coding DNA: TGTGCCAGCTCACCCTACAACACTGAAGCTTTCTTT. The chain is built from TRBV18 and TRBJ1-1; D uncertain. This CDR3 is built from 12 residues. CDR1 is KGHSH, CDR2 LQKENI, per germline. V gave up 3 bases and J gave up 2 bases, with 4 bases separating them.

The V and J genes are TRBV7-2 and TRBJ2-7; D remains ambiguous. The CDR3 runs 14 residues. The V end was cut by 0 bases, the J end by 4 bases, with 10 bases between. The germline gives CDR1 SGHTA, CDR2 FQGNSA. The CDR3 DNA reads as TGTGCCAGCAGCTTAGCGCCTATTCGGTACGAGCAGTACTTC. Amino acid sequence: CASSLAPIRYEQYF.

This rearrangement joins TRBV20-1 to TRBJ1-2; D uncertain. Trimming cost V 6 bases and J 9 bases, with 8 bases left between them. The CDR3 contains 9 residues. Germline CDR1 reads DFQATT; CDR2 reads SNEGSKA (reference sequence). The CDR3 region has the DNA TGCAGTGCAAAAAAACGCTACACCTTC. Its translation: CSAKKRYTF.

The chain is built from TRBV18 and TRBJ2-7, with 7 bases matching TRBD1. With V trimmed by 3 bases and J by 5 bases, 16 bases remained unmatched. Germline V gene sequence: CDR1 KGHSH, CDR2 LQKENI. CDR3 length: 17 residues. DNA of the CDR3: TGTGCCAGCTCACCCGCTGTGGGACAGACCTCGCCCAACGAGCAGTACTTC. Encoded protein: CASSPAVGQTSPNEQYF.

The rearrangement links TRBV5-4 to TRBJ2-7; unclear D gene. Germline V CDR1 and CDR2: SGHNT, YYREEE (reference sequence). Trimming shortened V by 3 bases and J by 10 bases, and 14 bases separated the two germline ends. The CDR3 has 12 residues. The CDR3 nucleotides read TGTGCCAGCAGCTCCCAGGTGGGCGGACAGTACTTC. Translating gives CASSSQVGGQYF.

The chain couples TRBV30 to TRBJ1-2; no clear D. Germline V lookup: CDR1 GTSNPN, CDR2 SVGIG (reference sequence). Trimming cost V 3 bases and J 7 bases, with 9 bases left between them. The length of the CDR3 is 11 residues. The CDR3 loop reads CAWRPWVGYTF. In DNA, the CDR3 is TGTGCCTGGAGACCCTGGGTTGGCTACACCTTC.

CDR3 in DNA: TGCAGCGTTGGTGAAGACACTGAAGCTTTCTTT. The encoded protein is CSVGEDTEAFF. This chain connects TRBV29-1 to TRBJ1-1; D is unresolved. Germline V gene sequence: CDR1 SQVTM, CDR2 ANQGSEA. The CDR3 length is 11 residues. V lost 4 bases to trimming and J lost 3 bases, with 6 bases between them.

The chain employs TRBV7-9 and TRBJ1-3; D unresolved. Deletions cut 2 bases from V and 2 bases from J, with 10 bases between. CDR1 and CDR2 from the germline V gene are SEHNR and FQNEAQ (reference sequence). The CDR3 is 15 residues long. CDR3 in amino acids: CASSLTEVPGNTIYF. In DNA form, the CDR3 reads TGTGCCAGCAGCTTAACAGAGGTGCCTGGAAACACCATATATTTT.

The CDR3 region has the DNA TGCGCCAGCAGCCAAGTGTGGGGGGTAGATACGCAGTATTTT. It codes for CASSQVWGVDTQYF. The genes are TRBV4-3 and TRBJ2-3, with D maybe TRBD2 (6 bases). V dropped 1 base and J dropped 5 bases, with 10 bases sitting between them. Germline V gene lookup returns CDR1 LGHNA and CDR2 YSLEER. CDR3 length: 14 residues.

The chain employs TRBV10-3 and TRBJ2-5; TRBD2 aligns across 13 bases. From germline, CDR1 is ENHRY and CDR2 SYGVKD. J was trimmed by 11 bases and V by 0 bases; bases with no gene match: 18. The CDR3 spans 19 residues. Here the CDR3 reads CAISESLGRRTSGRDGQYF. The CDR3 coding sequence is TGTGCCATCAGTGAGTCTCTGGGGCGCCGGACTAGCGGGAGAGATGGGCAGTACTTC.

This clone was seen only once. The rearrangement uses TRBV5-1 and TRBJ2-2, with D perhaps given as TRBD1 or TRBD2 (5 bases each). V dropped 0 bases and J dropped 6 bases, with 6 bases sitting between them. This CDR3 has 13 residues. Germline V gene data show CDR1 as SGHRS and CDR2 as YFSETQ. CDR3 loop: CASSLGDAGELFF. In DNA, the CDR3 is TGCGCCAGCAGCTTGGGGGACGCCGGGGAGCTGTTTTTT.

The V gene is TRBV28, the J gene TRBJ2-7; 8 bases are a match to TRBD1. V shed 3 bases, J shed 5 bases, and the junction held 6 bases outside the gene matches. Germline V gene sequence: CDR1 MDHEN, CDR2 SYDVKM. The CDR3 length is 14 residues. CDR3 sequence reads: CASSFFNRGDEQYF. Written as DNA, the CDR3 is TGTGCCAGCAGTTTTTTCAACAGGGGGGACGAGCAGTACTTC.

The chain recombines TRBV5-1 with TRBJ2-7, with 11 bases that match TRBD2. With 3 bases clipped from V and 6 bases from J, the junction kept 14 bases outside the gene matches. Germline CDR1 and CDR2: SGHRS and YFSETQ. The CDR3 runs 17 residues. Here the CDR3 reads CASSSGVLAGGAGEQYF. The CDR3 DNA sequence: TGCGCCAGCAGCTCTGGTGTCCTAGCGGGAGGCGCCGGCGAGCAGTACTTC.

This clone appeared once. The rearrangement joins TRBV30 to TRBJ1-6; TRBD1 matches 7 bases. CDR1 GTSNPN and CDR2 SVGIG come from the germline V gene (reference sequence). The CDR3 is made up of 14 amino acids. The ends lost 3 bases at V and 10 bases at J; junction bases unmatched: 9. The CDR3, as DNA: TGTGCCTGGAGGGTAACAGGGGTAAGCTCACCCCTCCACTTT. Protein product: CAWRVTGVSSPLHF.

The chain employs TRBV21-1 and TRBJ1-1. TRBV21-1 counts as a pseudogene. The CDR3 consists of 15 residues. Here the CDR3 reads CASSKRGATRTEAFF. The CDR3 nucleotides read TGTGCCAGCAGCAAACGGGGGGCAACCAGGACTGAAGCTTTCTTT.

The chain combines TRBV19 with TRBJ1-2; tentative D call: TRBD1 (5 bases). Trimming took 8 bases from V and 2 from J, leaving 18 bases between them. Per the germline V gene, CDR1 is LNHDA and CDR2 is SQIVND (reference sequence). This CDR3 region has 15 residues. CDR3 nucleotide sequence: TGTGCCAGTGGTACATCGGACACTCTCAACTATGGCTACACCTTC. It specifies CASGTSDTLNYGYTF.

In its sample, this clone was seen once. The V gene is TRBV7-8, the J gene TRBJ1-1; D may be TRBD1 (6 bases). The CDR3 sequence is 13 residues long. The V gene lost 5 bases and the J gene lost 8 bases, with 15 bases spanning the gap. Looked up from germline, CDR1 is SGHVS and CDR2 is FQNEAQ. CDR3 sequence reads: CASSPRGLGEAFF. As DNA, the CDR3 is TGTGCCAGCAGCCCGAGGGGGTTGGGCGAAGCTTTCTTT.

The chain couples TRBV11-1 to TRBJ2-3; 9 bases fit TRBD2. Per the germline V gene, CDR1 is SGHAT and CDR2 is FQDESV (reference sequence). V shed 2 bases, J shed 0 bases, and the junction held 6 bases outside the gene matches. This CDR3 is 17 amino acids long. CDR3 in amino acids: CASSLLASGVSTDTQYF. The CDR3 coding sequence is TGTGCCAGCAGCTTATTGGCTAGCGGGGTTAGCACAGATACGCAGTATTTT. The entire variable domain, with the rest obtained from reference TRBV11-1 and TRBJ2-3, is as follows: EAEVAQSPRYKITEKSQAVAFWCDPISGHATLYWYRQILGQGPELLVQFQDESVVDDSQLPKDRFSAERLKGVDSTLKIQPAELGDSAMYLCASSLLASGVSTDTQYFGPGTRLTVL.

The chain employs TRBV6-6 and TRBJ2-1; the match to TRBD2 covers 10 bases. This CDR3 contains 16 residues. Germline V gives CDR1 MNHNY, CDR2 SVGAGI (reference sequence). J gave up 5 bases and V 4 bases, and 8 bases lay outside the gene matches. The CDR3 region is CASSFGLAGGDNEQFF. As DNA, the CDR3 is TGTGCCAGCAGTTTCGGATTAGCGGGAGGTGACAATGAGCAGTTCTTC.